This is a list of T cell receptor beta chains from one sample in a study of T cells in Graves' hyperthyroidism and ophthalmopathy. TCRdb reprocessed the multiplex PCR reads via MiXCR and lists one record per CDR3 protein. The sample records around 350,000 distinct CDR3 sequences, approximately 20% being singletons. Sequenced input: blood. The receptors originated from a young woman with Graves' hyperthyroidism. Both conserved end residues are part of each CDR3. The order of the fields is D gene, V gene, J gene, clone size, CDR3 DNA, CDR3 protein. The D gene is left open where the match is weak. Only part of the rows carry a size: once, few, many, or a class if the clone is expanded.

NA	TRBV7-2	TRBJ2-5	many	TGTGCCAGCAGCCCCACCATGGGTACAGCGGAGACCCAGTACTTC	CASSPTMGTAETQYF
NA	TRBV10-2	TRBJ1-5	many	TGCGCCAGCCCGGCGCATCAGCCCCAGCATTTT	CASPAHQPQHF
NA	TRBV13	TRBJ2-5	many	TGTGCCAGCAGCTCACCGGAGTTCCAAGAGACCCAGTACTTC	CASSSPEFQETQYF
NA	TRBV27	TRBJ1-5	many	TGTGCCAGCAGTTTAGAAGGGGTCGACAATCAGCCCCAGCATTTT	CASSLEGVDNQPQHF
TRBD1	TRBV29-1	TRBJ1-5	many	TGCAGCGTAGCCGGGACAGATTCGAATCAGCCCCAGCATTTT	CSVAGTDSNQPQHF
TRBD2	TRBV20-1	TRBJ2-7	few	TGCAGTGCTAGAAGCCCGGGGGGGGGCTCCTACGAGCAGTACTTC	CSARSPGGGSYEQYF
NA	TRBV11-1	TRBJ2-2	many	TGTGCCAGCAGCCCATTTGTTGACCAAAACACCGGGGAGCTGTTTTTT	CASSPFVDQNTGELFF
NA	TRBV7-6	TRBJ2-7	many	TGTGCCAGCAGCTTATCACAGTCCTCCTACGAGCAGTACTTC	CASSLSQSSYEQYF
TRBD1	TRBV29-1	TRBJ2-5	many	TGCAGCGTCGACCGGGACAGGGTTAAGACCCAGTACTTC	CSVDRDRVKTQYF
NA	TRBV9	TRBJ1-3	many	TGTGCCAGCAGGGGGGGAAACACCATATATTTT	CASRGGNTIYF
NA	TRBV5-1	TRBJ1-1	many	TGCGCCAGCACCCTTGGTCAGCGACGCACTGAAGCTTTCTTT	CASTLGQRRTEAFF
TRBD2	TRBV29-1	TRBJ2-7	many	TGCAGCGTTGGGGCTAGCGGGGGTTTCGAGCAGTACTTC	CSVGASGGFEQYF
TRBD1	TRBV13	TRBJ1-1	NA	TGTGCCAGCAGCTTAGCCCAGGGGGTACGGAACACTGAAGCTTTCTTT	CASSLAQGVRNTEAFF
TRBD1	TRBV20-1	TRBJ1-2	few	TGCAGTGCTCCCCCGGGACAGGGGGGCTATGGCTACACCTTC	CSAPPGQGGYGYTF
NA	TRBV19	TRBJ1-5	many	TGTGCCAGTAGTCACCACATTGCCAATCAGCCCCAGCATTTT	CASSHHIANQPQHF
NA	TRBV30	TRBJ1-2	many	TGTGCCTGGAGTGTAGTGGGGATCTCCGACTTC	CAWSVVGISDF
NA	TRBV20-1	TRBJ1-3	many	TGCAGTGCGGGAGGGGCCGGCCGCTCTGGAAACACCATATATTTT	CSAGGAGRSGNTIYF
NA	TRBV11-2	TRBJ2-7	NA	TGTGCCAGCAGCTTAGTTTCTACTTTCTACGAGCAGTACTTC	CASSLVSTFYEQYF
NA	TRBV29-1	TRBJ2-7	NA	TGCAGCGTTGAAGATCTAGACTCAACCTCCGAGCAGTACTTC	CSVEDLDSTSEQYF
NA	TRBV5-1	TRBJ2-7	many	TGCGCCAGCAGCTCCCCGGGACGGGCGGCCTACGAGCAGTACTTC	CASSSPGRAAYEQYF
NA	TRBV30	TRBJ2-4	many	TGTGCCTGGTCCGCGGACAAAAACATTCAGTACTTC	CAWSADKNIQYF
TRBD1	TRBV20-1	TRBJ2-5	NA	TGCAGGGGGGACAGGGGGCGGGTGACCCAGTACTTC	CRGDRGRVTQYF
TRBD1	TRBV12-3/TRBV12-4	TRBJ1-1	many	TGTGCCAGCACCCGGGACAGGAGGGGTGCGGCTTTCTTT	CASTRDRRGAAFF
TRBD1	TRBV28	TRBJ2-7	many	TGTGCCAGCAGTTCAACAGGGGGACCAACCGAGCAGTACTTC	CASSSTGGPTEQYF
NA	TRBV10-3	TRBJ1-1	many	TGTGCCATCACGGGTGAGGGTACCACTGAAGCTTTCTTT	CAITGEGTTEAFF
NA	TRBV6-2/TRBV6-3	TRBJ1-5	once	TGTGCCAGCAGTTACTCGACTTCACAGGGTTGGAGCAATCAGCCCCAGCATTTT	CASSYSTSQGWSNQPQHF
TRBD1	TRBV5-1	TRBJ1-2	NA	TGCGCCAGCAGCTTGGGGGACAGGCTTCACACCTTC	CASSLGDRLHTF
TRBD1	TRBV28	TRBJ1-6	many	TGTGCCAGCAGAGGACAGGGCTTGCTTTCACCCCTCCACTTT	CASRGQGLLSPLHF